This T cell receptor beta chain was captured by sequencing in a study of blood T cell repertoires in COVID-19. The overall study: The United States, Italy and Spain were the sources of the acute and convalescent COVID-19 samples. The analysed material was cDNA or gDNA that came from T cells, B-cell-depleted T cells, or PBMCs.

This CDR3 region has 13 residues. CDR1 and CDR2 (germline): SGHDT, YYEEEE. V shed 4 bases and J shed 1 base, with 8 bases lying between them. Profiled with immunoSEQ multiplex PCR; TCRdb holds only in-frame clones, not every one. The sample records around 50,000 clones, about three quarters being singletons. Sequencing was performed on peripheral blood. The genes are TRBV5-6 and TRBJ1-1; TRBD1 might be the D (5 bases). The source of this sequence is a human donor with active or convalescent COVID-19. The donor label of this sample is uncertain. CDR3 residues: CASSPRANTEAFF. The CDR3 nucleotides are TGTGCCAGCAGCCCCAGGGCGAACACTGAAGCTTTCTTT.